This entry concerns a single TCR beta chain. The data were taken from a study of blood T cell repertoires in COVID-19. How the authors handled the data: How many nucleated cells were present was estimated from reference gene primer amplification. Data came from immunoSEQ multiplex PCR; TCRdb stores just in-frame clones and leaves some out. The V and J calls and clone size come from that table; D and trimming were worked out from the DNA. The repertoire holds roughly 670,000 clones, with over 80% as singletons. This CDR3 comprises 14 residues. Germline V CDR1 and CDR2: SNHLY, FYNNEI. Trimming removed 5 bases from V and 5 bases from J, with 12 bases in between.

This sequence was found in a woman aged 18-35 years with acute or convalescent COVID-19. The chain links TRBV2 to TRBJ1-4; no clear D. Sequences were obtained from peripheral blood. CDR3 bases: TGTGCCAGCAGTTCGCGGGGTAAAAATGAAAAACTGTTTTTT. Amino acids: CASSSRGKNEKLFF.